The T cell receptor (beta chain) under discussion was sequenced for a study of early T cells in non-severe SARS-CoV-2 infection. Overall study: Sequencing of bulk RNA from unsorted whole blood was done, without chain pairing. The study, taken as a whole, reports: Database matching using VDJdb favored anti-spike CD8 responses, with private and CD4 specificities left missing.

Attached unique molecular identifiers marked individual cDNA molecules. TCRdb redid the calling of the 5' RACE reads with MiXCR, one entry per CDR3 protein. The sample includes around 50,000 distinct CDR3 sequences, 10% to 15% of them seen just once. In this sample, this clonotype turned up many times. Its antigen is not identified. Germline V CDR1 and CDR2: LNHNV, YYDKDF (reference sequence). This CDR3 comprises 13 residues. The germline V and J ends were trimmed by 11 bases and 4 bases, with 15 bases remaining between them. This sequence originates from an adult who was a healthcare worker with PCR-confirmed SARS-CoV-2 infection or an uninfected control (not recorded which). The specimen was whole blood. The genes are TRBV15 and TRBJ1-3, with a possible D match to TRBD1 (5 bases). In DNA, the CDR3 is TGTGCCGCAGGGACGCGGAGGGGAAACACCATATATTTT. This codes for CAAGTRRGNTIYF.